This is a list of T cell receptor beta chains from one sample in a study of OX40 agonist ivuxolimab in advanced cancers. Assay used: immunoSEQ multiplex PCR; TCRdb lists only in-frame clones, some missing. Here the sample spans 13,000 to 15,000 clones, 70% to 85% being singletons. This sample comprised CD4+ or CD8+ T cells sorted from blood, obtained in a trial of the OX40 agonist ivuxolimab. These TCRs come from an adult with an advanced solid tumor such as melanoma, head and neck, liver or kidney cancer. CDR3s include the opening cysteine and the closing phenylalanine or tryptophan. Fields, in order: CDR3 length, clone size, J gene, D gene, V gene, CDR3 protein, CDR3 DNA. D genes are given only for firm matches. Rows may omit the clone size; those that give it use once, few, many or a size class.

length: 16; size: few; J: TRBJ2-7; D: TRBD2; V: TRBV30; CDR3: CAWSGSGRGTSYEQYF; DNA: TGTGCCTGGAGTGGTAGCGGGAGGGGGACCTCCTACGAGCAGTACTTC
length: 18; size: NA; J: TRBJ2-5; D: NA; V: TRBV7-9; CDR3: CASSLDLLPGDLAETQYF; DNA: TGTGCCAGCAGCTTAGATCTCCTACCGGGGGATCTGGCAGAGACCCAGTACTTC
length: 15; size: few; J: TRBJ2-3; D: NA; V: TRBV2; CDR3: CASREVVGSTDTQYF; DNA: TGTGCCAGCAGGGAGGTAGTCGGTAGCACAGATACGCAGTATTTT
length: 14; size: NA; J: TRBJ1-2; D: TRBD1; V: TRBV27; CDR3: CASSLSTGDYGYTF; DNA: TGTGCCAGCAGTTTATCAACAGGGGACTATGGCTACACCTTC
length: 14; size: NA; J: TRBJ1-2; D: NA; V: TRBV13; CDR3: CASSLGGTNYGYTF; DNA: TGTGCCAGCAGCTTAGGAGGGACTAACTATGGCTACACCTTC
length: 13; size: NA; J: TRBJ1-1; D: TRBD1; V: TRBV5-1; CDR3: CASSLQGTTEAFF; DNA: TGCGCCAGCAGCTTACAGGGGACCACTGAAGCTTTCTTT
length: 15; size: NA; J: TRBJ1-3; D: TRBD1; V: TRBV5-1; CDR3: CASSLETGGGNTIYF; DNA: TGCGCCAGCAGCTTGGAGACAGGGGGTGGAAACACCATATATTTT
length: 15; size: once; J: TRBJ2-7; D: TRBD1; V: TRBV28; CDR3: CASRGPGQGSYEQYF; DNA: TGTGCCAGCAGGGGACCGGGACAGGGGTCCTACGAGCAGTACTTC
length: 16; size: NA; J: TRBJ2-7; D: TRBD1; V: TRBV2; CDR3: CASRSLGTGVSYEQYF; DNA: TGTGCCAGCAGATCTCTAGGGACAGGGGTCTCCTACGAGCAGTACTTC
length: 15; size: few; J: TRBJ2-1; D: TRBD2; V: TRBV7-9; CDR3: CATLNRASGRNEQFF; DNA: TGTGCCACTCTTAACCGGGCTAGCGGGAGGAATGAGCAGTTCTTC
length: 15; size: NA; J: TRBJ2-3; D: NA; V: TRBV7-6; CDR3: CASSLYGDGADTQYF; DNA: TGTGCCAGCAGCTTATATGGGGACGGGGCAGATACGCAGTATTTT
length: 13; size: NA; J: TRBJ1-1; D: NA; V: TRBV6-5; CDR3: CASSYQENTEAFF; DNA: TGTGCCAGCAGTTACCAAGAGAACACTGAAGCTTTCTTT
length: 13; size: NA; J: TRBJ2-7; D: NA; V: TRBV30; CDR3: CAWSVGQPYEQYF; DNA: TGTGCCTGGAGTGTAGGACAGCCCTACGAGCAGTACTTC
length: 18; size: NA; J: TRBJ2-1; D: NA; V: TRBV12-1; CDR3: CASSPGTSGKGFYNEQFF; DNA: TGTGCCAGCAGCCCCGGGACTAGCGGGAAGGGGTTCTACAATGAGCAGTTCTTC
length: 15; size: NA; J: TRBJ2-2; D: TRBD2; V: TRBV13; CDR3: CASSSGLALTGELFF; DNA: TGTGCCAGCAGCTCGGGACTAGCCCTCACCGGGGAGCTGTTTTTT
length: 15; size: few; J: TRBJ1-1; D: NA; V: TRBV4-2; CDR3: CASSQSGSMNTEAFF; DNA: TGTGCCAGCAGCCAGTCGGGGTCCATGAACACTGAAGCTTTCTTT
length: 16; size: NA; J: TRBJ2-7; D: TRBD2; V: TRBV11-2; CDR3: CASSSSPGLGVDEQYF; DNA: TGTGCCAGCAGCTCCTCACCGGGACTAGGGGTCGACGAGCAGTACTTC
length: 15; size: NA; J: TRBJ2-3; D: NA; V: TRBV18; CDR3: CASSPRELSTDTQYF; DNA: TGTGCCAGCTCACCCCGGGAGTTGAGCACAGATACGCAGTATTTT
length: 13; size: few; J: TRBJ1-5; D: TRBD1; V: TRBV19; CDR3: CASSWTGVQPQHF; DNA: TGTGCCAGTAGTTGGACAGGGGTTCAGCCCCAGCATTTT
length: 13; size: NA; J: TRBJ1-5; D: NA; V: TRBV6-1; CDR3: CASTQGGWQPQHF; DNA: TGCGCCAGCACCCAAGGGGGTTGGCAGCCCCAGCATTTT
length: 14; size: NA; J: TRBJ2-7; D: NA; V: TRBV9; CDR3: CASSLTPGAHEQYF; DNA: TGTGCCAGCAGCCTAACGCCGGGGGCCCACGAGCAGTACTTC
length: 16; size: NA; J: TRBJ1-4; D: NA; V: TRBV7-9; CDR3: CASSLWEYATNEKLFF; DNA: TGTGCCAGCAGCTTATGGGAATACGCAACTAATGAAAAACTGTTTTTT
length: 13; size: NA; J: TRBJ1-2; D: TRBD1; V: TRBV5-1; CDR3: CASRDGQGVGYTF; DNA: TGCGCCAGCAGAGACGGACAGGGAGTTGGCTACACCTTC
length: 15; size: once; J: TRBJ2-1; D: TRBD2; V: TRBV2; CDR3: CASSNGLADYNEQFF; DNA: TGTGCCAGCAGCAACGGACTAGCGGATTACAATGAGCAGTTCTTC
length: 16; size: medium-sized; J: TRBJ2-1; D: NA; V: TRBV6-6; CDR3: CASTPGAPVFHNEQFF; DNA: TGTGCCAGCACTCCGGGGGCTCCCGTATTCCACAATGAGCAGTTCTTC
length: 17; size: NA; J: TRBJ2-1; D: TRBD1; V: TRBV19; CDR3: CASSIDSGGLSYNEQFF; DNA: TGTGCCAGTAGTATAGATTCAGGGGGCCTTTCCTACAATGAGCAGTTCTTC
length: 14; size: NA; J: TRBJ2-1; D: NA; V: TRBV11-3; CDR3: CASSSYNVLGEQFF; DNA: TGTGCCAGCAGCTCATACAACGTCTTAGGTGAGCAGTTCTTC
length: 13; size: NA; J: TRBJ1-6; D: NA; V: TRBV30; CDR3: CAWSSQGNSPLHF; DNA: TGTGCCTGGAGTAGCCAGGGGAATTCACCCCTCCACTTT
length: 15; size: NA; J: TRBJ2-7; D: NA; V: TRBV6-5; CDR3: CASSYGVDLGYEQYF; DNA: TGTGCCAGCAGTTACGGGGTCGACCTGGGCTACGAGCAGTACTTC
length: 14; size: few; J: TRBJ2-5; D: TRBD2; V: TRBV19; CDR3: CASSITSDRETQYF; DNA: TGTGCCAGTAGTATAACTAGCGATCGAGAGACCCAGTACTTC
length: 14; size: NA; J: TRBJ2-3; D: NA; V: TRBV29-1; CDR3: CSGEGPGEPDTQYF; DNA: TGCAGCGGAGAAGGCCCCGGTGAGCCAGATACGCAGTATTTT
length: 14; size: NA; J: TRBJ2-7; D: TRBD2; V: TRBV9; CDR3: CASSQAGPFQEQYF; DNA: TGTGCCAGCAGTCAAGCGGGGCCCTTTCAGGAGCAGTACTTC
length: 17; size: NA; J: TRBJ2-1; D: TRBD2; V: TRBV7-3; CDR3: CASSLTSGAHSYNEQFF; DNA: TGTGCCAGCAGCTTAACTAGCGGGGCCCACTCCTACAATGAGCAGTTCTTC
length: 16; size: NA; J: TRBJ2-3; D: TRBD1; V: TRBV13; CDR3: CASRPGDRAGADTQYF; DNA: TGTGCCAGCAGACCCGGGGACAGGGCTGGTGCAGATACGCAGTATTTT
length: 15; size: NA; J: TRBJ2-7; D: TRBD1; V: TRBV11-3; CDR3: CASRLTGTGLHEQYF; DNA: TGTGCCAGCAGGTTGACCGGGACAGGTCTCCACGAGCAGTACTTC
length: 16; size: NA; J: TRBJ1-1; D: NA; V: TRBV6-6; CDR3: CATKTEWRRVSAEAFF; DNA: TGTGCCACCAAAACAGAGTGGCGGCGAGTCAGCGCTGAAGCTTTCTTT